This T cell receptor (beta chain) stems from a study of blood T cell repertoires in COVID-19. Trimming removed 0 bases at V and 0 bases at J, with 10 bases between. The CDR3 sequence is 16 residues long. The germline gives CDR1 LGHNA, CDR2 YSLEER. Method: immunoSEQ multiplex PCR; TCRdb's copy keeps in-frame clones and lacks some. Among about 230,000 clones listed, approximately 81% were seen once. The receptor's source is a man in his forties or fifties with acute or convalescent COVID-19. J is TRBJ2-3 and V is TRBV4-3, with D unclear. The material sequenced was peripheral blood. The DNA for the CDR3 is TGCGCCAGCAGCCAAGACCGGCAGACTAGCACAGATACGCAGTATTTT. This encodes CASSQDRQTSTDTQYF.